This TCR beta chain was captured by sequencing in a study of PD-L1 blockade in urothelial cancer. Across the study: Blood was subjected to analysis at 3 weeks (second dose) and 6 weeks following treatment start.

Per germline, CDR1 SGDLS and CDR2 YYNGEE. V was clipped by 4 bases and J by 9 bases; unmatched bases: 7. The CDR3 loop spans 14 amino acids. The protocol was immunoSEQ multiplex PCR, while the TCRdb copy is restricted to in-frame clones and leaves out a portion. The sample has about 95,000 clones; about 90% are singletons. Documented time point: pretreatment peripheral blood. Anywhere from 1 to 8 samples came from each patient, spanning pretreatment and on-treatment. Turning to this clone: Its cognate antigen is unknown.

Findings of the study overall: Where pretreatment blood TCR clonality fell below the median, better survival was predicted.

This clonotype was obtained from a man in his 60s with urothelial cancer. The specimen was PBMCs, collected around atezolizumab (anti-PD-L1) treatment. The chain recombines TRBV9 with TRBJ1-6; TRBD1 matches 7 bases. In nucleotides, the CDR3 is TGTGCCAGCAGCACAGGGGAGGTTAGTTCACCCCTCCACTTT. It specifies CASSTGEVSSPLHF.